What follows describes a single T cell receptor (beta chain). The study drew participants aged about 18 to 89 years from 20 to 30 US areas. The record originates from a study of blood T cell repertoires in COVID-19. Study details: Recovered Cohort 3 donors showed two negative PCRs, clearance, or symptom resolution. Sources were T cells, B-cell-depleted T cells, or PBMCs; the material itself was cDNA or gDNA. The study drew acute and convalescent COVID-19 samples from the United States, Italy and Spain.

V was pared by 1 base and J by 9 bases, with 7 bases between. Germline CDR1 reads LGHNA; CDR2 reads YSLEER. The CDR3 is 13 residues long. The repertoire was sequenced with immunoSEQ multiplex PCR; TCRdb's copy has only in-frame clones and lacks some. The profile shows roughly 150,000 clones, 79% of them singletons. J is TRBJ1-6 and V is TRBV4-3; no firm D call. This receptor was identified in a woman aged 70 to 79 in a cohort exposed to, infected with or recovered from COVID-19 (not recorded which). Sequencing used PBMCs or T cells enriched from blood (not recorded which). The CDR3 region is CASSQGHRSPLHF. The CDR3 DNA sequence: TGCGCCAGCAGCCAAGGACATCGTTCACCCCTCCACTTT.